This TCR beta chain appears in the sequencing data of a study of blood T cells in healthy people across ages. There were healthy Caucasian individuals from Russia, aged about 6 to 90, serving as donors. Findings and limits, study-wide: Greater diversity and more naive CD4+ cells were seen in long-lived donors than in aged donors. While age rose, TCR beta diversity per million T cells dropped in a roughly linear way.

This CDR3 region has 15 residues. In germline, CDR1 is SEHNR, CDR2 FQNEAQ (reference sequence). With regard to this clonotype: Its antigen remains unidentified. A read error may account for a junction end that differs from germline.

A second roughly 7 to 12 cycle PCR used barcoded and J-beta primers. Every cDNA was tagged by a template-switch adaptor with 12 random nucleotides. TCRdb processed the 5' RACE reads anew with MiXCR; each CDR3 protein has one entry. The table has around 1.5 million distinct CDR3 sequences, roughly 30% seen once; the top ten hold 11%. This TCR derives from a woman in her thirties in good health. Sequenced material: blood. J is TRBJ2-2 and V is TRBV7-9, with 10 bases fitting TRBD1. CDR3 sequence (DNA): TGTGCCAGCAGCCCCGGGACAGGGGTAACCGGGGAGCGGTTTTTT. It translates to CASSPGTGVTGERFF.